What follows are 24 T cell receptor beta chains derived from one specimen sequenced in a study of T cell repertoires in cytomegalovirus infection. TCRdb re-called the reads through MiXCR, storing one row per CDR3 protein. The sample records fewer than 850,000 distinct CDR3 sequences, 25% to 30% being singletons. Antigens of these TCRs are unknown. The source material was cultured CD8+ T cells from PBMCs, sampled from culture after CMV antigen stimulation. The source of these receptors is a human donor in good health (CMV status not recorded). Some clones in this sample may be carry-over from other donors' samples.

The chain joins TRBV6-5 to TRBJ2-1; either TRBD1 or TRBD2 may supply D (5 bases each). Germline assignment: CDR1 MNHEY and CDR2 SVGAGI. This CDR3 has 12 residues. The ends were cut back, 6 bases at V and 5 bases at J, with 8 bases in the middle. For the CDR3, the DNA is TGTGCCAGCAGGTGGGGGAACAATGAGCAGTTCTTC. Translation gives CASRWGNNEQFF.

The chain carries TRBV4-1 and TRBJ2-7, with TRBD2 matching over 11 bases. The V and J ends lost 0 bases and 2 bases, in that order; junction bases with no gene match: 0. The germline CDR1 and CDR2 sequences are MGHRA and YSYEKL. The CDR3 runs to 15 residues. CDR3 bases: TGCGCCAGCAGCCAAGAACTAGCGGGGGCCTACGAGCAGTACTTC. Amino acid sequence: CASSQELAGAYEQYF.

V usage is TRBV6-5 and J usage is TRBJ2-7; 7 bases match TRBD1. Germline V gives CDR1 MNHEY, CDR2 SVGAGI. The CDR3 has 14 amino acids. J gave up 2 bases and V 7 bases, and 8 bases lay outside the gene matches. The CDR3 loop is CASKGQEFPYEQYF. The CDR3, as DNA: TGTGCCAGCAAAGGACAGGAGTTTCCCTACGAGCAGTACTTC.

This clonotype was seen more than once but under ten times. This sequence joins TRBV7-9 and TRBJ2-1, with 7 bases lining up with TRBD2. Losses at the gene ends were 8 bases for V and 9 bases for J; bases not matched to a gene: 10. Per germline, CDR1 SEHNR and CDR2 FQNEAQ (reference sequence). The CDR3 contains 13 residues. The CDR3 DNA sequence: TGTGCCAGCGGAATTCAGCGGGGTGGTGAGCAGTTCTTC. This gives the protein CASGIQRGGEQFF.

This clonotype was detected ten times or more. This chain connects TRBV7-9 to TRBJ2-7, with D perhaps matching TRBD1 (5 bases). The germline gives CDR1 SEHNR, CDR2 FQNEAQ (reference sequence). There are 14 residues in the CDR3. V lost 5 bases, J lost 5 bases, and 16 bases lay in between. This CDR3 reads CASSTDIGVHEQYV. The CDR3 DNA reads TGTGCCAGCAGCACCGACATAGGGGTCCACGAGCAGTACGTC.

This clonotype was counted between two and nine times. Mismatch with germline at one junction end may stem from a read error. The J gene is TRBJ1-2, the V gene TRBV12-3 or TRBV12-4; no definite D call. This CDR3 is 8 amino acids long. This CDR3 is CASSFTNF. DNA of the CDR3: TGTGCCAGCAGTTTTACAAACTTC.

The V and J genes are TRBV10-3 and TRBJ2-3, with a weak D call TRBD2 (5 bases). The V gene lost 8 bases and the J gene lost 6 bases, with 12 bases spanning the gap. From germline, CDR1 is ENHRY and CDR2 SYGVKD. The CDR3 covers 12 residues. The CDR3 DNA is TGTGCCATCCGAAGCGGTGACGATACGCAGTATTTT. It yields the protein CAIRSGDDTQYF.

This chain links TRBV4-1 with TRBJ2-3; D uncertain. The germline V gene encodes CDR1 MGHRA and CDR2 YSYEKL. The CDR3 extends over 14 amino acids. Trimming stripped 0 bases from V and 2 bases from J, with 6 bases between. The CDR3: CASSQEGPTDTQYF. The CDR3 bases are TGCGCCAGCAGCCAAGAGGGCCCCACAGATACGCAGTATTTT.

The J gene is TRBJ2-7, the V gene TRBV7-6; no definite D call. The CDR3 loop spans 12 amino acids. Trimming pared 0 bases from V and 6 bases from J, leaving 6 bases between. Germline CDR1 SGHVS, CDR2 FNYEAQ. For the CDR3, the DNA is TGTGCCAGCAGCTTAGCGTTGGTCGAGCAGTACTTC. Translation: CASSLALVEQYF.

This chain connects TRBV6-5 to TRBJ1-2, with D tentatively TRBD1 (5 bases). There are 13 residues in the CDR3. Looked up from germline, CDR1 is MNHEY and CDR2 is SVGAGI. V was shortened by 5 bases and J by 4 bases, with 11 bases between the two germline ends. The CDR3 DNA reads TGTGCCAGCAGTCACCAAGGGACCTATGGCTACACCTTC. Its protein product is CASSHQGTYGYTF.

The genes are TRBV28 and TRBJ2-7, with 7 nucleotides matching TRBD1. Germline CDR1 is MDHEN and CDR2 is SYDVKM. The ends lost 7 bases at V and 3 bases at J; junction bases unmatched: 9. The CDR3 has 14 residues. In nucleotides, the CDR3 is TGTGCCAGCAATCGACAGGGACCTAACTACGAGCAGTACGTC. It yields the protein CASNRQGPNYEQYV.

CDR3: CASRITRSQETQYF. For the CDR3, the DNA is TGTGCCAGCAGGATAACTAGGTCCCAAGAGACCCAGTACTTC. V is TRBV12-3 or TRBV12-4 and J is TRBJ2-5; tentative D call: TRBD2 (5 bases). The CDR3 sequence is 14 residues long. Trimming took 6 bases from V and 1 from J, leaving 12 bases between them.

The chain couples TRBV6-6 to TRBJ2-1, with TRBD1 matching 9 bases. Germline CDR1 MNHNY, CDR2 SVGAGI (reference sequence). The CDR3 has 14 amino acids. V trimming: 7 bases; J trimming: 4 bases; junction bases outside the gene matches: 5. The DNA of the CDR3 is TGTGCCAGCAATAATGGACAGGGGTACAATGAGCAGTTCTTC. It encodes CASNNGQGYNEQFF.

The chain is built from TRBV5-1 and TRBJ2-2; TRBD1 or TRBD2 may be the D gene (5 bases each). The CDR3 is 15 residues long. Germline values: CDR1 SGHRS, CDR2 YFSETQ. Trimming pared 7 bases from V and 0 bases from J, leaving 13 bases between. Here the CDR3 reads CASSTGRPNTGELFF. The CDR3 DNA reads TGCGCCAGCTCCACGGGACGGCCGAACACCGGGGAGCTGTTTTTT.

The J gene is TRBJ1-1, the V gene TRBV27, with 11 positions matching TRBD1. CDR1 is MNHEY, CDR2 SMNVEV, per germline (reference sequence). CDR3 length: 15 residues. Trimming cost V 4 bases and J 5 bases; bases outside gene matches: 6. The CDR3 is CASSSRTGGSTEAFF. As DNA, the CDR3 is TGTGCCAGCAGTTCTAGGACAGGGGGCTCTACTGAAGCTTTCTTT.

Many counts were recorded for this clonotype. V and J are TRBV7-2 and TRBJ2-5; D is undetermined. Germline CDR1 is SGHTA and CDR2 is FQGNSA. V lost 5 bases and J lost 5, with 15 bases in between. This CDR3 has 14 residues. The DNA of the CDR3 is TGTGCCAGCAGCCAAGACGCCTCGTTGGAGACCCAGTACTTC. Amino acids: CASSQDASLETQYF.

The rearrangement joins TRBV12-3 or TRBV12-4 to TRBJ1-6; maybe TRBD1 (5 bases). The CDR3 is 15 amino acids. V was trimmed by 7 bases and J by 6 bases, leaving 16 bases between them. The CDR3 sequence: CASTPLGLSNSPLHF. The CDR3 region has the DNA TGTGCCAGCACTCCTTTGGGACTTAGTAATTCACCCCTCCACTTT.

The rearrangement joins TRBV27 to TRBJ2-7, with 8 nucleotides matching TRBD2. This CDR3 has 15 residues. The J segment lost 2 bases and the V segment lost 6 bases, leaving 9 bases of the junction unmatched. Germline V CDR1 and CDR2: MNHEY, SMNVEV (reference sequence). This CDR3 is CASRGDSGAPYEQYV. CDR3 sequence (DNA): TGTGCCAGCAGAGGTGATAGCGGGGCGCCCTACGAGCAGTACGTC.

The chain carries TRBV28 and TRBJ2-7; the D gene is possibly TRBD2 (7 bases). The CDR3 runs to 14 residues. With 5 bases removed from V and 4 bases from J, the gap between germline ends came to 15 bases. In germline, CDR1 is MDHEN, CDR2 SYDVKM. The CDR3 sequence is CASSVTGREYEQYV. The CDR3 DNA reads TGTGCCAGCAGTGTTACAGGGAGGGAATACGAGCAGTACGTC.

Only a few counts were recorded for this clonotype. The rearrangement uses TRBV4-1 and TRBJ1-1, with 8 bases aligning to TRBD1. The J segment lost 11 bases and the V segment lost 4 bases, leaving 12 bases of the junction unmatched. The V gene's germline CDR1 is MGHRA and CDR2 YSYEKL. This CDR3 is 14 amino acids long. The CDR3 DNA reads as TGCGCCAGCAGCCCTACGCCGGACAGGGAATCGGCTTTCTTT. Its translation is CASSPTPDRESAFF.

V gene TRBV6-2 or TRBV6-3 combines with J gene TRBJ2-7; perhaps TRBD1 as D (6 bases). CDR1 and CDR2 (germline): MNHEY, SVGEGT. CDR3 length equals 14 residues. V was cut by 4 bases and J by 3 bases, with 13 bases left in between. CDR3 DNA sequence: TGTGCCAGCAGTTTAGCAGGGGCGGACTACGAGCAGTACGTC. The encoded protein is CASSLAGADYEQYV.

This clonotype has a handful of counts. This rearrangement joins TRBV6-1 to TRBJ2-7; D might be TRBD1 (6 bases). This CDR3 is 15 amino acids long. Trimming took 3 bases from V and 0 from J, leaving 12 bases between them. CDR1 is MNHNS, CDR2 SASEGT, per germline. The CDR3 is CASSDYGQSSYEQYV. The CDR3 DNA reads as TGTGCCAGCAGTGATTACGGACAGAGCTCCTACGAGCAGTACGTC.

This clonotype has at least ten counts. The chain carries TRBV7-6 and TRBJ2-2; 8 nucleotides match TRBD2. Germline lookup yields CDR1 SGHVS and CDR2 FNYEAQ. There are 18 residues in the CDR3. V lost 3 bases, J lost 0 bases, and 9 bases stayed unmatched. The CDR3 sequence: CASSFAGSGGANTGELFF. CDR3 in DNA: TGTGCCAGCAGCTTCGCGGGAAGCGGGGGAGCGAACACCGGGGAGCTGTTTTTT.

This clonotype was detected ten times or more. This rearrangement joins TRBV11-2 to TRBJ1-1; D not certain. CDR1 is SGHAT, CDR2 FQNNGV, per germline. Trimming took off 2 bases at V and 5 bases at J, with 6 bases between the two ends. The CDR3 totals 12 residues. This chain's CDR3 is CASSLSLTEAFF. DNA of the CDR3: TGTGCCAGCAGCTTAAGTCTTACTGAAGCTTTCTTT.